These 28 T cell receptor beta chains share one sample of origin, sequenced in a study of T cells in localized non-small cell lung cancer. The data were produced by immunoSEQ multiplex PCR, yet TCRdb's version contains in-frame clones alone and is incomplete. The sample includes about 91,000 clones, roughly 90% of them seen just once. This material consisted of peripheral blood, taken before any cancer treatment. These receptors all come from a man aged 40-75 years with stage I squamous cell lung carcinoma.

The V call is TRBV19, the J call TRBJ2-2, with D perhaps being TRBD1 or TRBD2 (6 bases each). V shed 6 bases and J shed 2 bases, with 16 bases lying between them. The germline CDR1 and CDR2 sequences are LNHDA and SQIVND (reference sequence). The CDR3 contains 16 residues. The DNA for the CDR3 is TGTGCCAGTAGATCACGGCGGGACATAAACACCGGGGAGCTGTTTTTT. It codes for CASRSRRDINTGELFF.

The genes are TRBV11-2 and TRBJ2-7; D might be TRBD1 (5 bases). This CDR3 has 15 amino acids. Per the germline V gene, CDR1 is SGHAT and CDR2 is FQNNGV. V was cut by 1 base and J by 2 bases, with 12 bases left in between. The CDR3 bases are TGTGCCAGCAGCTTAGCACGGCTGGGGCCCTACGAGCAGTACTTC. This gives the protein CASSLARLGPYEQYF.

This sequence joins TRBV7-9 and TRBJ1-2; D is undetermined. Germline assignment: CDR1 SEHNR and CDR2 FQNEAQ (reference sequence). V was shortened by 4 bases and J by 7 bases, with 13 bases between the two germline ends. The CDR3 length is 13 residues. CDR3 region: CASSSHGDFGYTF. The CDR3 DNA sequence: TGTGCCAGCAGCTCCCACGGTGATTTTGGCTACACCTTC.

The rearrangement uses TRBV5-4 and TRBJ2-2, with D perhaps being TRBD1 or TRBD2 (5 bases each). V shed 1 base and J shed 2 bases, with 12 bases lying between them. CDR3 length: 16 amino acids. The V gene's germline CDR1 is SGHNT and CDR2 YYREEE (reference sequence). CDR3: CASSLTVGVNTGELFF. In DNA form, the CDR3 reads TGTGCCAGCAGCTTGACGGTGGGGGTAAACACCGGGGAGCTGTTTTTT.

This chain links TRBV6-1 with TRBJ2-1; maybe TRBD2 (5 bases). This CDR3 comprises 14 residues. Trimming removed 4 bases at V and 1 base at J, with 8 bases between. CDR1 and CDR2 from the germline V gene are MNHNS and SASEGT. CDR3 sequence: CASSAGLSYNEQFF. The CDR3 coding sequence is TGTGCCAGCAGTGCCGGACTGTCCTACAATGAGCAGTTCTTC.

The V and J genes are TRBV7-2 and TRBJ2-5; 9 bases fit TRBD1. The V segment lost 5 bases and the J segment 2 bases; nucleotides outside the gene matches: 3. The CDR3 has 14 amino acids. Germline CDR1 reads SGHTA; CDR2 reads FQGNSA. The CDR3 nucleotides are TGTGCCAGCAGCATGGGGACAGGGCAAGAGACCCAGTACTTC. Translated: CASSMGTGQETQYF.

This clone has more than one count but fewer than ten. The chain links TRBV6-5 to TRBJ1-2; 8 bases match TRBD1. This CDR3 is 15 amino acids long. After removal of 6 bases from V and 3 bases from J, the junction contained 9 bases not matched to a gene. Germline assignment: CDR1 MNHEY and CDR2 SVGAGI. CDR3 sequence (DNA): TGTGCCAGCAGACCGAACAGGGGGAATCACTATGGCTACACCTTC. This codes for CASRPNRGNHYGYTF.

The rearrangement joins TRBV9 to TRBJ2-1; 11 nucleotides agree with TRBD2. With V trimmed by 1 base and J by 10 bases, 13 bases remained unmatched. This CDR3 has 17 amino acids. Germline CDR1 and CDR2: SGDLS and YYNGEE. The CDR3 loop reads CASSVMGSGGAREEQFF. The CDR3 DNA is TGTGCCAGCAGCGTAATGGGTAGCGGGGGGGCTCGGGAAGAGCAGTTCTTC.

The chain employs TRBV6-5 and TRBJ1-2; TRBD1 might be the D (5 bases). Germline V gene sequence: CDR1 MNHEY, CDR2 SVGAGI. The CDR3 totals 14 residues. V lost 2 bases to trimming and J lost 4 bases, with 11 bases between them. CDR3 residues: CASSYRRGGYGYTF. The CDR3 nucleotides are TGTGCCAGCAGTTACCGGCGGGGCGGCTATGGCTACACCTTC.

The chain combines TRBV21-1 with TRBJ2-2; the table's D call, TRBD2, has no DNA check behind it. TRBV21-1 has pseudogene status. This CDR3 is 13 amino acids long. In nucleotides, the CDR3 is TGTGCCAGCAGCAAAGGCGGGTGCGGGGAGCTGTTTTTT. Its protein is CASSKGGCGELFF.

This chain joins TRBV2 and TRBJ2-1; TRBD1 might be the D (5 bases). V gave up 10 bases and J gave up 0 bases, with 19 bases separating them. CDR1 is SNHLY, CDR2 FYNNEI, per germline. The CDR3 is made up of 16 amino acids. The CDR3 protein is CAIRMRDSSSYNEQFF. The CDR3 DNA follows: TGTGCCATCCGAATGCGAGACAGCAGCTCCTACAATGAGCAGTTCTTC.

This rearrangement joins TRBV5-8 to TRBJ1-5; tentatively, D is TRBD1 (5 bases). Germline values: CDR1 SGHTS, CDR2 YDEGEE. Trimming took off 0 bases at V and 3 bases at J, with 7 bases between the two ends. The CDR3 loop spans 14 amino acids. This CDR3 reads CASSLGQLNQPQHF. Written as DNA, the CDR3 is TGTGCCAGCAGCTTGGGACAGCTCAATCAGCCCCAGCATTTT.

This sequence joins TRBV19 and TRBJ1-2, with 10 nucleotides matching TRBD1. The germline V gene has CDR1 LNHDA and CDR2 SQIVND (reference sequence). Trimming at V came to 3 bases and at J to 8 bases, leaving 15 bases not matched to a gene. This CDR3 comprises 17 residues. DNA of the CDR3: TGTGCCAGTAGTATGAACTGGGACAGGGGACGCTTAGGAGGCTACACCTTC. This sequence encodes CASSMNWDRGRLGGYTF.

J is TRBJ1-6 and V is TRBV7-2; 7 nucleotides align to TRBD1. The germline V gene encodes CDR1 SGHTA and CDR2 FQGNSA. CDR3 length: 16 residues. Trimming at V came to 3 bases and at J to 7 bases, leaving 9 bases not matched to a gene. CDR3 loop: CASSLRDSTLNSPLHF. CDR3 bases: TGTGCCAGCAGCTTGAGGGACAGCACACTAAATTCACCCCTCCACTTT.

CDR3 loop: CASSLVGTGELFF. CDR3 sequence (DNA): TGTGCCAGCAGTTTGGTGGGAACCGGGGAGCTGTTTTTT. The genes are TRBV27 and TRBJ2-2; D is undetermined. The V end lost 3 bases, the J end lost 5 bases, and 7 bases lay between the germline ends. In germline, CDR1 is MNHEY, CDR2 SMNVEV (reference sequence). This CDR3 is 13 amino acids long.

This chain links TRBV18 with TRBJ1-3; 9 nucleotides line up with TRBD1. Germline lookup yields CDR1 KGHSH and CDR2 LQKENI. V trimming: 4 bases; J trimming: 0 bases; junction bases outside the gene matches: 13. CDR3 length: 19 amino acids. The CDR3 loop is CASSLIAGQGSNSGNTIYF. CDR3 nucleotide sequence: TGTGCCAGCTCACTGATCGCGGGACAGGGCTCTAACTCTGGAAACACCATATATTTT.

The chain recombines TRBV4-1 with TRBJ2-1; 9 bases line up with TRBD2. Germline assignment: CDR1 MGHRA and CDR2 YSYEKL. Trimming at V came to 1 base and at J to 8 bases, leaving 6 bases not matched to a gene. The CDR3 covers 15 residues. The CDR3: CASSQGGLARHEQFF. In nucleotides, the CDR3 is TGCGCCAGCAGCCAAGGGGGACTAGCCCGCCATGAGCAGTTCTTC.

This clone was seen a single time. The chain couples TRBV11-2 to TRBJ1-6; the match to TRBD1 covers 7 bases. CDR3 length: 15 residues. J gave up 10 bases and V 0 bases, and 6 bases lay outside the gene matches. The germline V gene has CDR1 SGHAT and CDR2 FQNNGV. The chain's CDR3 is CASSLDLGTASPLHF. The CDR3 bases are TGTGCCAGCAGCTTAGATCTCGGGACAGCGTCACCCCTCCACTTT.

The CDR3 reads CASSLEVGGQPQHF. The DNA of the CDR3 is TGCGCCAGCAGCTTGGAGGTAGGGGGTCAGCCCCAGCATTTT. The V gene is TRBV5-1, the J gene TRBJ1-5, with D possibly matching TRBD1 (6 bases). Trimming stripped 0 bases from V and 6 bases from J, with 10 bases between. Per germline, CDR1 SGHRS and CDR2 YFSETQ. The length of the CDR3 is 14 residues.

The J gene is TRBJ2-5, the V gene TRBV20-1; D not certain. The CDR3 is 11 residues long. V was pared by 7 bases and J by 5 bases, with 11 bases between. Germline-derived CDR1 and CDR2 are DFQATT and SNEGSKA (reference sequence). CDR3 in amino acids: CSVLVGETQYF. The DNA for the CDR3 is TGCAGTGTCCTGGTCGGGGAGACCCAGTACTTC.

The chain has TRBV21-1 and TRBJ1-1; TRBD1 is the table's D call, not checked against the DNA. TRBV21-1 is tagged as a pseudogene. The CDR3 is made up of 15 amino acids. The CDR3 DNA is TGTGCCACCTTCTATCAAGGGGCCGGGAACACTGAAGCTTTCTTT. Protein sequence: CATFYQGAGNTEAFF.

J is TRBJ2-5 and V is TRBV7-7; 14 bases are a match to TRBD2. The V segment lost 5 bases and the J segment 3 bases; nucleotides outside the gene matches: 5. Germline V gives CDR1 SSHAT, CDR2 FNYEAQ (reference sequence). The CDR3 has 16 amino acids. CDR3: CASSPQGLAGEETQYF. CDR3 DNA sequence: TGTGCCAGCAGCCCTCAGGGACTAGCGGGGGAAGAGACCCAGTACTTC.

The rearrangement links TRBV29-1 to TRBJ1-3; D unresolved. Germline values: CDR1 SQVTM, CDR2 ANQGSEA. V lost 3 bases and J 0 bases, leaving 15 bases between the germline ends. This CDR3 region has 16 residues. CDR3: CSVDLPGISSGNTIYF. The DNA of the CDR3 is TGCAGCGTTGATTTACCGGGGATCAGCTCTGGAAACACCATATATTTT. Based on the CDR3 plus reference TRBV29-1 and TRBJ1-3, the full variable domain is SAVISQKPSRDICQRGTSLTIQCQVDSQVTMMFWYRQQPGQSLTLIATANQGSEATYESGFVIDKFPISRPNLTFSTLTVSNMSPEDSSIYLCSVDLPGISSGNTIYFGEGSWLTVV.

This clone was seen just once. CDR3 sequence: CSASGRGYTF. CDR3 in DNA: TGCAGTGCTTCCGGCCGTGGCTACACCTTC. The V gene is TRBV20-1, the J gene TRBJ1-2; no reliable D call. Germline V gives CDR1 DFQATT, CDR2 SNEGSKA (reference sequence). Between the trimmed V and J ends, which lost 5 bases and 7 bases, there was a span of 8 bases. This CDR3 is built from 10 residues.

This clone was recorded many times. The J gene is TRBJ1-2, the V gene TRBV2, with D perhaps TRBD1 (5 bases). The V end was cut by 3 bases, the J end by 8 bases, with 10 bases between. The CDR3 loop spans 12 amino acids. Per the germline V gene, CDR1 is SNHLY and CDR2 is FYNNEI. DNA of the CDR3: TGTGCCAGCAGTGACAGGCAGGGCGGCTACACCTTC. Translating gives CASSDRQGGYTF. The full variable domain, with the rest looked up from reference TRBV2 and TRBJ1-2, is EPEVTQTPSHQVTQMGQEVILRCVPISNHLYFYWYRQILGQKVEFLVSFYNNEISEKSEIFDDQFSVERPDGSNFTLKIRSTKLEDSAMYFCASSDRQGGYTFGSGTRLTVV.

The V call is TRBV11-1, the J call TRBJ2-1, with unresolved D. The V gene's germline CDR1 is SGHAT and CDR2 FQDESV (reference sequence). The CDR3 is 14 residues long. Between the trimmed V and J ends, which lost 1 base and 8 bases, there was a span of 12 bases. The CDR3 region is CASSLDPVSHEQFF. CDR3 in DNA: TGTGCCAGCAGCTTAGATCCAGTAAGCCATGAGCAGTTCTTC.

The chain recombines TRBV7-2 with TRBJ1-3; D not certain. The germline CDR1 and CDR2 sequences are SGHTA and FQGNSA. CDR3 size: 12 residues. V lost 5 bases and J 5 bases, leaving 7 bases between the germline ends. Here the CDR3 DNA reads TGTGCCAGCAGCCCCACTCGAAACACCATATATTTT. This gives the protein CASSPTRNTIYF.

Comment on this clone: A junction boundary mismatches the germline segment, possibly from a read error. The V gene is TRBV28, the J gene TRBJ1-1; 8 nucleotides match TRBD1. This CDR3 is built from 13 residues. CDR1 is MDHEN and CDR2 is SYDVKM in the germline V gene. Here the CDR3 reads CASSLTDRESWVF. The CDR3 bases are TGTGCCAGCAGTTTGACGGACAGGGAAAGTTGGGTCTTT.